This is a list of T cell receptor beta chains from one sample in a study of blood T cell repertoires in COVID-19. This table comes from immunoSEQ multiplex PCR, and its TCRdb copy is limited to in-frame clones, with some not included. The sample includes roughly 200,000 clones, roughly nine tenths of them seen just once. The specimen sequenced was peripheral blood. These TCRs come from a woman aged 45-65 years with COVID-19, enrolled during active disease. Both conserved end residues are part of each CDR3. D genes are given only for firm matches. Clone size is given for some rows only: seen once, a few or many times, or a class if the clone is expanded.

D,V,J,size,DNA,CDR3
.,TRBV30,TRBJ1-4,.,TGTGCCTGGAGGGGCGATCAGGAAAAACTGTTTTTT,CAWRGDQEKLFF
.,TRBV7-7,TRBJ2-2,.,TGTGCCAGCAGCTTAGCGGGAGCGAACACCGGGGAGCTGTTTTTT,CASSLAGANTGELFF
TRBD1,TRBV15,TRBJ1-1,.,TGTGCCACCAGCGTAACCAGGGGGCGAGGGGAAGCTTTCTTT,CATSVTRGRGEAFF
.,TRBV6-2/TRBV6-3,TRBJ1-4,.,TGTGCCAGCAGCCATGGACAAGACCCAACTAATGAAAAACTGTTTTTT,CASSHGQDPTNEKLFF
TRBD1,TRBV19,TRBJ1-2,.,TGTGCCAGTAGCCAGGACAGGGGGGGCTATGGCTACACCTTC,CASSQDRGGYGYTF
.,TRBV27,TRBJ1-2,.,TGTGCCAGCAGTTTTCGGGGGGAAGGATACTATGGCTACACCTTC,CASSFRGEGYYGYTF
.,TRBV7-9,TRBJ1-2,.,TGTGCCAGCAGCTCAGCCACCACTGGAGGGGTCGGTGGCTACACCTTC,CASSSATTGGVGGYTF
TRBD1,TRBV29-1,TRBJ1-1,.,TGCAGTTTTCCGGGACAGGGACCCTTCCCTGAAGCTTTCTTT,CSFPGQGPFPEAFF
TRBD2,TRBV4-1,TRBJ2-1,.,TGCGCCAGCAGCCATGACCCTAGCGGGGGGGGACACAATGAGCAGTTCTTC,CASSHDPSGGGHNEQFF
.,TRBV5-7,TRBJ2-7,once,TGTGCCAGCAGCGGAACCCCCGGGACTTCTTTCCCCTACGAGCAGTACTTC,CASSGTPGTSFPYEQYF
TRBD2,TRBV3-1/TRBV3-2,TRBJ2-3,.,TGTGCCAGCAGCCGAATCCTCCCACTAGCGGGGGGGCCGATCGTTCGCACAGATACGCAGTATTTT,CASSRILPLAGGPIVRTDTQYF
.,TRBV27,TRBJ1-5,.,TGTGCCAGCAGTTTTCAGGGGTTCGGACAGCCCCAGCATTTT,CASSFQGFGQPQHF
.,TRBV5-1,TRBJ2-3,.,TGCGCCAGCAGCTTAGGAGGGGGGGCTTGGAGCACAGATACGCAGTATTTT,CASSLGGGAWSTDTQYF
.,TRBV5-5,TRBJ2-2,few,TGTGCCAGCAGCTCTTACTATTCGTCCGGGGAGCTGTTTTTT,CASSSYYSSGELFF
TRBD1,TRBV3-1/TRBV3-2,TRBJ1-1,.,TGTGCCAGCAGCCTTCGACAGGGGCGGACTGAAGCTTTCTTT,CASSLRQGRTEAFF
.,TRBV28,TRBJ1-4,.,TGTGCCAGCAGTTCTCAGGGAACCCTAGGGGATGAAAAACTGTTTTTT,CASSSQGTLGDEKLFF
.,TRBV28,TRBJ2-1,.,TGTGCCAGCAGCAGGGGCGGTGGCAATGAGCAGTTCTTC,CASSRGGGNEQFF
.,TRBV11-2,TRBJ2-1,.,TGTGCCAGCAGCTTAGTCCCCAGATTAACCTACAATGAGCAGTTCTTC,CASSLVPRLTYNEQFF
TRBD2,TRBV5-1,TRBJ2-1,.,TGCGCCAGCAGCCCCAGACTAGCGGGGGGGGAGAATGAGCAGTTCTTC,CASSPRLAGGENEQFF
.,TRBV5-4,TRBJ1-2,.,TGTGCCAGCAGCTTGGAGGGACTCTATGGCTACACCTTC,CASSLEGLYGYTF
.,TRBV7-8,TRBJ1-1,once,TGTGCCAGCAGCTCGGAAGGGACTATGAACACTGAAGCTTTCTTT,CASSSEGTMNTEAFF
.,TRBV3-1/TRBV3-2,TRBJ1-2,.,TGTGCCAGCAGGGATGCTGGGAGGGCACATGGCTACACCTTC,CASRDAGRAHGYTF